The rows below give T cell receptor beta chains drawn from one sample of a study of blood T cell repertoires in COVID-19. Produced via immunoSEQ multiplex PCR; TCRdb's table is partial and in-frame only. The sample contains roughly 250,000 clones, about nine tenths of which appear only once. The sequencing input was PBMCs or T cells enriched from blood (not recorded which). The receptor source for this set is a middle-aged woman with acute COVID-19. CDR3s include the opening cysteine and the closing phenylalanine or tryptophan. D genes are given only for firm matches. Some rows mark clone size as missing; the rest say once, few, many or name a class of expanded clone.

V gene: TRBV5-6
clone size: .
J gene: TRBJ2-4
D gene: .
CDR3 protein: CASSFLDTNIQYF
CDR3 DNA: TGTGCCAGCAGCTTTTTGGACACAAACATTCAGTACTTC

V gene: TRBV7-2
clone size: once
J gene: TRBJ2-5
D gene: TRBD2
CDR3 protein: CASSLAFAGGPGQETQYF
CDR3 DNA: TGTGCCAGCAGCTTAGCGTTCGCGGGAGGGCCGGGGCAAGAGACCCAGTACTTC

V gene: TRBV5-5
clone size: .
J gene: TRBJ1-3
D gene: .
CDR3 protein: CASRIDSSGNTIYF
CDR3 DNA: TGTGCCAGCAGAATCGACAGCTCTGGAAACACCATATATTTT

V gene: TRBV4-1
clone size: .
J gene: TRBJ1-1
D gene: .
CDR3 protein: CASSQEGLGGTEAFF
CDR3 DNA: TGCGCCAGCAGCCAAGAAGGTTTAGGGGGCACTGAAGCTTTCTTT

V gene: TRBV5-5
clone size: .
J gene: TRBJ1-2
D gene: TRBD1
CDR3 protein: CASSMSPPDRGQGWYGYTF
CDR3 DNA: TGTGCCAGCAGCATGTCACCCCCGGACAGGGGGCAGGGTTGGTATGGCTACACCTTC

V gene: TRBV28
clone size: .
J gene: TRBJ1-1
D gene: .
CDR3 protein: CASSLSGFGAPNTEAFF
CDR3 DNA: TGTGCCAGCAGTTTATCGGGTTTTGGGGCCCCGAACACTGAAGCTTTCTTT

V gene: TRBV24-1
clone size: .
J gene: TRBJ2-2
D gene: TRBD2
CDR3 protein: CATSSSGANTGELFF
CDR3 DNA: TGTGCCACCAGCTCTAGCGGTGCGAACACCGGGGAGCTGTTTTTT

V gene: TRBV19
clone size: .
J gene: TRBJ2-1
D gene: TRBD2
CDR3 protein: CASSIDRWSGINEQFF
CDR3 DNA: TGTGCCAGTAGTATAGATCGTTGGAGCGGGATCAATGAGCAGTTCTTC

V gene: TRBV19
clone size: .
J gene: TRBJ1-2
D gene: TRBD1
CDR3 protein: CASTGTVPRGYTF
CDR3 DNA: TGTGCCAGTACGGGGACAGTTCCCAGGGGCTACACCTTC

V gene: TRBV29-1
clone size: once
J gene: TRBJ2-1
D gene: .
CDR3 protein: CSVVPDNEQFF
CDR3 DNA: TGCAGCGTTGTTCCGGACAATGAGCAGTTCTTC

V gene: TRBV19
clone size: .
J gene: TRBJ1-2
D gene: TRBD1
CDR3 protein: CASSIVGTGRYGYTF
CDR3 DNA: TGTGCCAGTAGTATAGTCGGGACAGGCCGCTATGGCTACACCTTC

V gene: TRBV27
clone size: .
J gene: TRBJ2-7
D gene: .
CDR3 protein: CASSLHISSYEQYF
CDR3 DNA: TGTGCCAGCAGTTTACACATCTCCTCCTACGAGCAGTACTTC

V gene: TRBV5-1
clone size: .
J gene: TRBJ2-7
D gene: .
CDR3 protein: CASSHNPGLLSYEQYF
CDR3 DNA: TGCGCCAGCAGCCACAATCCGGGACTCCTCTCCTACGAGCAGTACTTC

V gene: TRBV28
clone size: .
J gene: TRBJ1-2
D gene: TRBD1
CDR3 protein: CASSTGQGAHGYTF
CDR3 DNA: TGTGCCAGCAGCACGGGACAGGGGGCTCATGGCTACACCTTC

V gene: TRBV9
clone size: .
J gene: TRBJ1-6
D gene: TRBD1
CDR3 protein: CASSAGDRQRSPLHF
CDR3 DNA: TGTGCCAGCAGCGCGGGGGACAGGCAAAGATCACCCCTCCACTTT

V gene: TRBV7-2
clone size: .
J gene: TRBJ2-7
D gene: .
CDR3 protein: CASSPLLYEQYF
CDR3 DNA: TGTGCCAGCAGTCCCCTCCTCTACGAGCAGTACTTC

V gene: TRBV3-1/TRBV3-2
clone size: .
J gene: TRBJ1-6
D gene: TRBD1
CDR3 protein: CASSPGQVRSPLHF
CDR3 DNA: TGTGCCAGCAGCCCCGGACAGGTCCGTTCACCCCTCCACTTT

V gene: TRBV4-3
clone size: .
J gene: TRBJ2-4
D gene: TRBD2
CDR3 protein: CASSQEWTGGGTSGNKNIQYF
CDR3 DNA: TGCGCCAGCAGCCAAGAATGGACAGGGGGCGGGACTAGCGGGAATAAAAACATTCAGTACTTC

V gene: TRBV5-6
clone size: .
J gene: TRBJ2-3
D gene: TRBD2
CDR3 protein: CASSLFGGGPEGDTQYF
CDR3 DNA: TGTGCCAGCAGCTTATTTGGCGGGGGGCCAGAGGGAGATACGCAGTATTTT

V gene: TRBV18
clone size: .
J gene: TRBJ2-7
D gene: TRBD1
CDR3 protein: CASSPPGQGGYEQYF
CDR3 DNA: TGTGCCAGCTCACCCCCGGGACAGGGAGGTTACGAGCAGTACTTC

V gene: TRBV30
clone size: .
J gene: TRBJ2-1
D gene: .
CDR3 protein: CAWSVRSNEQFF
CDR3 DNA: TGTGCCTGGAGTGTACGGAGCAATGAGCAGTTCTTC

V gene: TRBV7-9
clone size: few
J gene: TRBJ2-7
D gene: .
CDR3 protein: CASTGLREQYF
CDR3 DNA: TGTGCCAGCACCGGACTCAGGGAGCAGTACTTC

V gene: TRBV6-5
clone size: once
J gene: TRBJ1-6
D gene: .
CDR3 protein: CASSYAAGVNSPLHF
CDR3 DNA: TGTGCCAGCAGTTACGCGGCAGGGGTTAATTCACCCCTCCACTTT

V gene: TRBV12-3/TRBV12-4
clone size: .
J gene: TRBJ1-1
D gene: .
CDR3 protein: CASSFFITEAFF
CDR3 DNA: TGTGCCAGCAGTTTCTTTATAACTGAAGCTTTCTTT

V gene: TRBV2
clone size: .
J gene: TRBJ1-6
D gene: TRBD1
CDR3 protein: CASSEGDRPNSPLHF
CDR3 DNA: TGTGCCAGCAGCGAAGGGGACAGGCCGAATTCACCCCTCCACTTT

V gene: TRBV6-5
clone size: .
J gene: TRBJ1-1
D gene: TRBD1
CDR3 protein: CASSYSGQMNTEAFF
CDR3 DNA: TGTGCCAGCAGTTACTCGGGACAGATGAACACTGAAGCTTTCTTT

V gene: TRBV2
clone size: .
J gene: TRBJ1-5
D gene: TRBD1
CDR3 protein: CASSAHIMTGGNQPQHF
CDR3 DNA: TGTGCCAGCAGTGCCCACATAATGACAGGGGGGAATCAGCCCCAGCATTTT

V gene: TRBV6-5
clone size: .
J gene: TRBJ1-1
D gene: TRBD1
CDR3 protein: CASRWTTGGGTEAFF
CDR3 DNA: TGTGCCAGCAGGTGGACCACAGGGGGAGGGACTGAAGCTTTCTTT

V gene: TRBV18
clone size: .
J gene: TRBJ1-3
D gene: .
CDR3 protein: CASQGQTGNTIYF
CDR3 DNA: TGTGCCAGCCAAGGACAGACGGGAAACACCATATATTTT

V gene: TRBV6-5
clone size: once
J gene: TRBJ1-1
D gene: .
CDR3 protein: CASRMLVVSTEAFF
CDR3 DNA: TGTGCCAGCAGGATGCTAGTTGTGAGCACTGAAGCTTTCTTT

V gene: TRBV18
clone size: .
J gene: TRBJ1-1
D gene: .
CDR3 protein: CASSPLGKMNTEAFF
CDR3 DNA: TGTGCCAGCTCACCTCTCGGGAAAATGAACACTGAAGCTTTCTTT

V gene: TRBV6-5
clone size: once
J gene: TRBJ2-3
D gene: .
CDR3 protein: CASSYSWGGTDTQYF
CDR3 DNA: TGTGCCAGCAGTTACTCGTGGGGGGGCACAGATACGCAGTATTTT

V gene: TRBV6-1
clone size: .
J gene: TRBJ2-5
D gene: .
CDR3 protein: CASSEVQASQETQYF
CDR3 DNA: TGTGCCAGCAGTGAAGTTCAAGCCTCACAAGAGACCCAGTACTTC

V gene: TRBV5-1
clone size: .
J gene: TRBJ2-1
D gene: TRBD2
CDR3 protein: CASSFSSGSHEQFF
CDR3 DNA: TGCGCCAGCAGCTTCTCTAGCGGGAGCCATGAGCAGTTCTTC

V gene: TRBV5-5
clone size: .
J gene: TRBJ1-6
D gene: TRBD1
CDR3 protein: CASSRRGQGANSPLHF
CDR3 DNA: TGTGCCAGCAGCCGGAGGGGACAGGGGGCTAATTCACCCCTCCACTTT

V gene: TRBV18
clone size: .
J gene: TRBJ2-3
D gene: TRBD1
CDR3 protein: CASSPQTGGTDTQYF
CDR3 DNA: TGTGCCAGCTCACCGCAGACAGGGGGCACAGATACGCAGTATTTT

V gene: TRBV7-8
clone size: .
J gene: TRBJ1-2
D gene: .
CDR3 protein: CASSIESNYGYTF
CDR3 DNA: TGTGCCAGCAGCATTGAGAGTAACTATGGCTACACCTTC

V gene: TRBV6-2/TRBV6-3
clone size: .
J gene: TRBJ2-4
D gene: .
CDR3 protein: CASSYSAGLAKNIQYF
CDR3 DNA: TGTGCCAGCAGTTACTCAGCGGGTCTAGCCAAAAACATTCAGTACTTC

V gene: TRBV7-2
clone size: .
J gene: TRBJ1-4
D gene: TRBD1
CDR3 protein: CASSPATGAGEKLFF
CDR3 DNA: TGTGCCAGCAGCCCGGCCACAGGGGCGGGGGAAAAACTGTTTTTT

V gene: TRBV24-1
clone size: .
J gene: TRBJ2-3
D gene: TRBD2
CDR3 protein: CATSDWTSEHTDTQYF
CDR3 DNA: TGTGCCACCAGTGATTGGACTAGCGAACACACAGATACGCAGTATTTT

V gene: TRBV6-5
clone size: .
J gene: TRBJ1-2
D gene: .
CDR3 protein: CASTPGLYLGYGYTF
CDR3 DNA: TGTGCCAGCACCCCCGGACTCTATTTAGGGTATGGCTACACCTTC

V gene: TRBV7-3
clone size: .
J gene: TRBJ2-1
D gene: .
CDR3 protein: CASSLTTGGGRNEQFF
CDR3 DNA: TGTGCCAGCAGCTTAACGACTGGCGGGGGCCGTAATGAGCAGTTCTTC

V gene: TRBV4-1
clone size: .
J gene: TRBJ1-4
D gene: .
CDR3 protein: CASSPYGTRNEKLFF
CDR3 DNA: TGCGCCAGCAGCCCATACGGGACACGGAATGAAAAACTGTTTTTT

V gene: TRBV7-8
clone size: .
J gene: TRBJ2-3
D gene: .
CDR3 protein: CASSLRRPTNTDTQYF
CDR3 DNA: TGTGCCAGCAGCCTCAGGAGGCCAACGAACACAGATACGCAGTATTTT

V gene: TRBV7-2
clone size: .
J gene: TRBJ2-1
D gene: .
CDR3 protein: CASSSPVRGIEQFF
CDR3 DNA: TGTGCCAGCAGCTCCCCCGTGAGGGGGATTGAGCAGTTCTTC

V gene: TRBV7-9
clone size: .
J gene: TRBJ1-1
D gene: TRBD1
CDR3 protein: CASTGGVNTEAFF
CDR3 DNA: TGTGCCAGCACAGGGGGAGTTAACACTGAAGCTTTCTTT

V gene: TRBV9
clone size: .
J gene: TRBJ1-2
D gene: TRBD1
CDR3 protein: CASSVEGAVGYTF
CDR3 DNA: TGTGCCAGCAGCGTCGAGGGGGCGGTTGGCTACACCTTC

V gene: TRBV21-1
clone size: few
J gene: TRBJ1-2
D gene: .
CDR3 protein: CASSLRSGGYTF
CDR3 DNA: TGTGCCAGCAGCTTAAGGAGCGGTGGCTACACCTTC

V gene: TRBV5-4
clone size: .
J gene: TRBJ2-7
D gene: TRBD2
CDR3 protein: CASSLETSGRSYEQYF
CDR3 DNA: TGTGCCAGCAGCTTGGAGACTAGCGGGAGGTCCTACGAGCAGTACTTC

V gene: TRBV7-9
clone size: .
J gene: TRBJ1-1
D gene: TRBD1
CDR3 protein: CASSPTTGVNTEAFF
CDR3 DNA: TGTGCCAGCAGCCCGACCACAGGGGTTAACACTGAAGCTTTCTTT

V gene: TRBV24-1
clone size: .
J gene: TRBJ1-2
D gene: .
CDR3 protein: CATSEGTYGYTF
CDR3 DNA: TGTGCCACCTCAGAGGGTACCTATGGCTACACCTTC

V gene: TRBV19
clone size: .
J gene: TRBJ1-1
D gene: TRBD1
CDR3 protein: CASSIDRGSNTEAFF
CDR3 DNA: TGTGCCAGTAGTATTGACAGGGGGAGCAACACTGAAGCTTTCTTT

V gene: TRBV27
clone size: .
J gene: TRBJ2-1
D gene: TRBD2
CDR3 protein: CATPGLAEYNEQFF
CDR3 DNA: TGTGCCACCCCGGGACTAGCGGAATACAATGAGCAGTTCTTC

V gene: TRBV5-1
clone size: .
J gene: TRBJ1-1
D gene: TRBD1
CDR3 protein: CASSLGTGGPHTEAFF
CDR3 DNA: TGCGCCAGCAGCTTAGGAACAGGGGGACCCCACACTGAAGCTTTCTTT